This entry concerns a single T cell receptor beta chain. Its antigen remains undetermined. Base qualities are not provided; no much larger clone lies one nucleotide away. This specimen belongs to a study of shared clonotypes between healthy human individuals (dated by TCRdb to about 2020). Study-wide context: A few men and two women, aged 18 to 49 years, made up the cohort. Per donor, three plates each were used for CD4 naive and CD4 memory, two for CD8 naive, and one for CD8 memory. Different laboratories and diverse techniques were used to prepare libraries and sequence TCR repertoires, to increase sequencing depth and limit assay-specific biases. Blood TCR repertoires of about five healthy adults were deeply sequenced to estimate repertoire size and the extent of clonotype sharing between individuals. Per donor, leukapheresis produced somewhere between about 0.94 and 9 billion PBMCs. What the work shows at the level of the full study, not this receptor alone: About 5% of naive CD4, around 3.6% of naive CD8, about 2.5% of memory CD4, and roughly 0.4% of memory CD8 clonotypes were shared across four donors. Naive subsets generally had larger estimated clonotype richness than memory subsets. Sampling was limited to blood, and TCR repertoires in tissue likely differ from TCR repertoires in blood. Because the study included only a small number of donors, the genetic and exposure-history diversity represented was limited. Clonotypes shared by all four sorted-subset donors showed higher generation probabilities than non-shared clonotypes. Incomplete sequencing was indicated by rarefaction of sorted-subset datasets, despite the large sequencing depth. Based on pairwise subsampling, the degree of clonotype sharing among donors was expected to be affected by sequencing depth.

Ends trimmed: V by 5 bases, J by 6 bases; bases unmatched to a gene: 6. The germline V gene supplies CDR1 SNHLY and CDR2 FYNNEI. The CDR3, from cysteine to phenylalanine, totals 16 residues. Only the CDR3 DNA stays, 48 bases, in frame from base 1. Using the deep immunoSEQ assay, TCR CDR3 regions were amplified from genomic DNA by multiplex PCR. For each cell subset, the extracted genomic DNA was distributed evenly across all wells of several immunoSEQ 96-well plates, and each plate served as one replicate. For sorted subsets, approximately 0.2 ug of genomic DNA, equivalent to 30,000 or so T cell genomes, went into each replicate PCR. Purified libraries were measured with a Qubit 3.0 fluorometer, size-checked on a Bioanalyzer 2100, and measured again with the KAPA Library Quantification kit. Each immunoSEQ 96-well plate was sequenced on its own single-read 150-cycle Illumina NextSeq 550 flow cell. The authors' pipeline ran thus. Because only junctional sequences without quality scores were contained in the immunoSEQ output, filtering matching that applied to full-length reads could not be performed. Sequences were annotated with PyIR, a Python wrapper for IgBLAST v1.9, using IMGT germline references to assign V/J genes and CDR3. Any read was removed if the V/J assignment was weak (E-value above 1e-6), the CDR3 was missing, or the read contained stop codons, out-of-frame junctions, or ambiguous translated residues. V3J clonotypes were defined as sequences sharing the same inferred V gene, J gene, and CDR3 amino acid sequence. To compute the percentage overlap between repertoires, the number of shared unique clonotypes was divided by the size of the smaller repertoire. Richness of each repertoire was evaluated using RTK rarefaction, the Chao1 estimator, and Recon v2.1 estimates of unobserved clonotypes. Generation probabilities were computed with OLGA for all TCRbeta clonotypes obtained by the gDNA method from several donors. Drawn from immuneACCESS, this table holds only the in-frame rearrangements with V and J called that TCRdb kept. Clones are partly lost; checked studies trace under half to an unresolved V gene and leave the rest unexplained. V, J and clone size are taken as reported in that table, and D and trimming were inferred from the DNA itself. In this sample the table shows about 2,500,000 clones, over 85% of which occur a single time. Of the sample, around 0.15% is held by the ten largest clones.

The donors were healthy, HIV-negative adults with no recently reported acute infections or vaccinations. Every donor was a Caucasian adult living in Nashville, Tennessee, USA. CD4+ T cells were enriched by magnetic negative selection; naive cells were then positively selected on CD45RA, and the negative fraction formed the memory subset. Blood was collected by leukapheresis, and PBMCs were isolated by Ficoll-Histopaque density gradient centrifugation and then cryopreserved in liquid nitrogen vapor phase. Purity and quantity of every magnetically sorted T cell population were checked by analytical flow cytometry. Genomic DNA was isolated from each sorted fraction and quantified by UV absorbance on a Nanodrop 2000c.

Sequenced material: naive CD4+ T cells sorted from blood. The sample's cell subset or site label is to be understood as: CD45RA+ positively selected. The chain is assembled from TRBV2 and TRBJ2-3; 15 of the junction bases match TRBD2. This clonotype was sampled from a young man in good health. The base sequence is TGTGCCAGCAGTCGTGGGACTAGCGGGGGGTATGATACGCAGTATTTT. Its product reads: CASSRGTSGGYDTQYF.